These T cell receptor beta chains were read from a single sample in a study of T-cell reconstitution after alpha-beta-depleted transplantation in children. In TCRdb, the PCR reads were re-called with MiXCR into one record per CDR3 protein. The table records about 640,000 distinct CDR3 sequences, under 15% of them present only once. The starting material was PBMCs, mostly from graft donor cells, obtained 360 days after TCRalphabeta/CD19-depleted stem cell transplant. The receptors were sampled from a male patient younger than 18 who had a stem cell transplant for acute myeloid leukemia, so the T cells may come from the graft donor. Both conserved end residues are part of each CDR3. The D gene is left open where the match is weak. Size tells how often a clone was seen (once, few, many) or the class of an expanded clone, and some rows leave it out.

cdr3_length: 17; v_call: TRBV20-1; clone_size: .; j_call: TRBJ2-1; d_call: TRBD2; cdr3_aa: CSARDPGLAATYNEQFF; cdr3_nt: TGCAGTGCTAGAGATCCGGGCCTAGCGGCAACCTACAATGAGCAGTTCTTC
cdr3_length: 14; v_call: TRBV16; clone_size: few; j_call: TRBJ2-5; d_call: TRBD2; cdr3_aa: CASSEGRGTETQYF; cdr3_nt: TGTGCCAGCAGCGAGGGGAGGGGAACTGAGACCCAGTACTTC
cdr3_length: 15; v_call: TRBV3-1; clone_size: .; j_call: TRBJ2-2; d_call: .; cdr3_aa: CASSQPLTSPGELFF; cdr3_nt: TGTGCCAGCAGCCAACCCCTAACTAGTCCCGGGGAGCTGTTTTTT
cdr3_length: 17; v_call: TRBV20-1; clone_size: .; j_call: TRBJ2-7; d_call: TRBD2; cdr3_aa: CSARSRGPSGRRYEQYF; cdr3_nt: TGCAGTGCTAGAAGTCGCGGACCTAGCGGGAGGAGGTACGAGCAGTACTTC
cdr3_length: 14; v_call: TRBV12-3/TRBV12-4; clone_size: many; j_call: TRBJ2-5; d_call: .; cdr3_aa: CASSIGTPQETQYF; cdr3_nt: TGTGCCAGCAGTATAGGGACTCCTCAAGAGACCCAGTACTTC
cdr3_length: 16; v_call: TRBV21-1; clone_size: .; j_call: TRBJ2-7; d_call: .; cdr3_aa: CASSFYLDRGSYEQYF; cdr3_nt: TGTGCCAGCAGCTTCTATTTGGACAGGGGGTCGTACGAGCAGTACTTC
cdr3_length: 16; v_call: TRBV7-2; clone_size: many; j_call: TRBJ2-3; d_call: TRBD2; cdr3_aa: CASSLAPGLATDTQYF; cdr3_nt: TGTGCCAGCAGCTTAGCTCCAGGACTAGCGACAGATACGCAGTATTTT
cdr3_length: 15; v_call: TRBV5-1; clone_size: few; j_call: TRBJ2-5; d_call: TRBD2; cdr3_aa: CASSLVAGLGETQYF; cdr3_nt: TGCGCCAGCAGCTTAGTAGCGGGTTTAGGAGAGACCCAGTACTTC
cdr3_length: 16; v_call: TRBV5-1; clone_size: few; j_call: TRBJ2-1; d_call: TRBD2; cdr3_aa: CASSFKVLAGNNEQFF; cdr3_nt: TGCGCCAGCAGCTTTAAGGTCCTAGCGGGGAACAATGAGCAGTTCTTC
cdr3_length: 15; v_call: TRBV6-1; clone_size: .; j_call: TRBJ2-7; d_call: TRBD2; cdr3_aa: CASSPPDQRDYEQYF; cdr3_nt: TGTGCCAGCAGCCCACCTGACCAGCGGGATTACGAGCAGTACTTC
cdr3_length: 16; v_call: TRBV7-2; clone_size: few; j_call: TRBJ2-1; d_call: .; cdr3_aa: CASSLVRGPPYNEQFF; cdr3_nt: TGTGCCAGCAGCTTAGTTCGGGGGCCCCCCTACAATGAGCAGTTCTTC
cdr3_length: 14; v_call: TRBV28; clone_size: .; j_call: TRBJ2-5; d_call: TRBD2; cdr3_aa: CASSPGGGVATQYF; cdr3_nt: TGTGCCAGCAGTCCCGGGGGAGGGGTGGCGACCCAGTACTTC
cdr3_length: 14; v_call: TRBV5-1; clone_size: .; j_call: TRBJ1-1; d_call: TRBD1; cdr3_aa: CASTQTGPNTEAFF; cdr3_nt: TGCGCCAGCACCCAGACAGGGCCGAACACTGAAGCTTTCTTT
cdr3_length: 22; v_call: TRBV28; clone_size: few; j_call: TRBJ2-3; d_call: TRBD2; cdr3_aa: CASSFLGLAGAWRRGGTDTQYF; cdr3_nt: TGTGCCAGCAGTTTCCTCGGACTAGCGGGAGCTTGGAGGCGCGGAGGCACAGATACGCAGTATTTT
cdr3_length: 16; v_call: TRBV15; clone_size: .; j_call: TRBJ2-7; d_call: .; cdr3_aa: CATSTLVTLTSYEQYF; cdr3_nt: TGTGCCACCAGCACTTTAGTGACACTGACTTCCTACGAGCAGTACTTC
cdr3_length: 14; v_call: TRBV9; clone_size: many; j_call: TRBJ2-4; d_call: .; cdr3_aa: CASSVGLAKNIQYF; cdr3_nt: TGTGCCAGCAGCGTAGGATTAGCCAAAAACATTCAGTACTTC
cdr3_length: 13; v_call: TRBV7-9; clone_size: .; j_call: TRBJ2-5; d_call: .; cdr3_aa: CVGRATTGETQYF; cdr3_nt: TGTGTGGGAAGGGCTACTACCGGGGAGACCCAGTACTTC
cdr3_length: 15; v_call: TRBV5-6; clone_size: many; j_call: TRBJ2-1; d_call: .; cdr3_aa: CASSLPGRLYNEQFF; cdr3_nt: TGTGCCAGCAGCCTTCCGGGTAGGCTCTACAATGAGCAGTTCTTC
cdr3_length: 15; v_call: TRBV4-2; clone_size: .; j_call: TRBJ1-1; d_call: .; cdr3_aa: CASSQDVPENTEAFF; cdr3_nt: TGTGCCAGCAGCCAAGATGTCCCAGAGAACACTGAAGCTTTCTTT
cdr3_length: 12; v_call: TRBV20-1; clone_size: .; j_call: TRBJ2-7; d_call: .; cdr3_aa: CSATLAGYEQYF; cdr3_nt: TGCAGTGCTACTCTAGCCGGCTACGAGCAGTACTTC
cdr3_length: 13; v_call: TRBV12-3/TRBV12-4; clone_size: .; j_call: TRBJ2-1; d_call: TRBD2; cdr3_aa: CASRKIAGGIQFF; cdr3_nt: TGTGCCAGCAGAAAAATAGCGGGAGGGATCCAGTTCTTC
cdr3_length: 14; v_call: TRBV6-2/TRBV6-3; clone_size: many; j_call: TRBJ2-1; d_call: TRBD2; cdr3_aa: CASSRASGNDEQFF; cdr3_nt: TGTGCCAGCAGTCGTGCTAGCGGCAACGATGAGCAGTTCTTC
cdr3_length: 12; v_call: TRBV20-1; clone_size: many; j_call: TRBJ2-7; d_call: .; cdr3_aa: CSASGGLYEQYF; cdr3_nt: TGCAGTGCTTCAGGGGGACTCTACGAGCAGTACTTC
cdr3_length: 16; v_call: TRBV24-1; clone_size: many; j_call: TRBJ2-5; d_call: .; cdr3_aa: CATSDVPGRPQETQYF; cdr3_nt: TGTGCCACCAGTGATGTCCCCGGGAGACCCCAAGAGACCCAGTACTTC